These T cell receptor beta chains were read from a single sample in a study of cytomegalovirus exposure and HLA in healthy donors. Produced via immunoSEQ multiplex PCR; TCRdb's table is partial and in-frame only. The sample has 90,000 to 95,000 clones; around 84% are singletons. Sequencing was performed on PBMCs. All receptors derive from a man in his late teens or twenties in good health and CMV-seronegative. The CDR3 runs from the conserved cysteine through the conserved F or W. The D gene is left open where the match is weak. The size field is filled for only some rows; it gives once, few, many or a size class.

size	V	J	D	DNA	CDR3
.	TRBV7-9	TRBJ2-2	.	TGTGCCAGCAGCTTAACTTTGGGGGAGCTGTTTTTT	CASSLTLGELFF
.	TRBV18	TRBJ1-5	.	TGTGCCAGCTCACCACGACAGGGCAATCAGCCCCAGCATTTT	CASSPRQGNQPQHF
.	TRBV4-1	TRBJ2-7	TRBD1	TGCGCCAGCAGCCAAGTAGAAAAGGACAGGGGGCAAGAGCAGTACTTC	CASSQVEKDRGQEQYF
once	TRBV6-5	TRBJ2-1	.	TGTGCCACGGAGGGGGCCGTGAATGAGCAGTTCTTC	CATEGAVNEQFF
few	TRBV18	TRBJ1-4	TRBD1	TGTGCCAGCTCACCAACGCCAGGGGGGAACGAAAAACTGTTTTTT	CASSPTPGGNEKLFF
.	TRBV13	TRBJ2-2	TRBD2	TGTGCCAGCAGCTGGCGGACTAGCGGGGCTTACTCGAACACCGGGGAGCTGTTTTTT	CASSWRTSGAYSNTGELFF
.	TRBV12-5	TRBJ2-2	.	TGTGCTAGTGGTTTGGGACAGGTTAACACCGGGGAGCTGTTTTTT	CASGLGQVNTGELFF
.	TRBV11-1	TRBJ2-7	.	TGTGCCAGCAGTTTAGGAGATTTCTCCTACGAGCAGTACTTC	CASSLGDFSYEQYF
.	TRBV18	TRBJ2-7	.	TGTGCCAGCTCACCTCGGTGGGAGGCCATCTCCTACGAGCAGTACTTC	CASSPRWEAISYEQYF
.	TRBV7-3	TRBJ1-2	TRBD1	TGTGCCAGCAGCTCACCGGGACAGTGGGGCGGCGGCTACACCTTC	CASSSPGQWGGGYTF
.	TRBV11-2	TRBJ2-5	TRBD1	TGTGCCAGCAGCAAGGGGGCGCCGGAGACCCAGTACTTC	CASSKGAPETQYF
.	TRBV7-3	TRBJ1-6	.	TGTGCCAGCAGCCTACTAGGCCCTGGGATGGTTTCACCCCTCCACTTT	CASSLLGPGMVSPLHF
.	TRBV15	TRBJ1-3	TRBD1	TGTGCCACCAGCAGAGATAAACGGACAGGGGGCTCTGGAAACACCATATATTTT	CATSRDKRTGGSGNTIYF
.	TRBV4-1	TRBJ2-1	TRBD1	TGCGCCAGCAGCCAACCCCGGGACAGGGTATTTGTAGCGGAAGAGCAGTTCTTC	CASSQPRDRVFVAEEQFF
.	TRBV28	TRBJ1-5	.	TGTGCCAGCAGTCTCGGGGTTACGGGTCAGCCCCAGCATTTT	CASSLGVTGQPQHF
once	TRBV21-1	TRBJ2-3	.	TGTGCCAGCAGCATTAGGGGGCCAGATACGCAGTATTTT	CASSIRGPDTQYF
.	TRBV18	TRBJ2-7	TRBD1	TGTGCCAGCTCACCACGCACGGGACAGCCCTCCTACGAGCAGTACTTC	CASSPRTGQPSYEQYF
once	TRBV29-1	TRBJ1-1	TRBD1	TGCAGCGTTTTGACAGGGGGCCCCCTCGAAGCTTTCTTT	CSVLTGGPLEAFF
few	TRBV5-1	TRBJ2-2	TRBD2	TGCGCCAGCAGCCGGACTAGCGGGGAGAACACCGGGGAGCTGTTTTTT	CASSRTSGENTGELFF
.	TRBV9	TRBJ2-6	.	TGTGCCAGCAGCCCGGGACTTTCTGGGGCCAACGTCCTGACTTTC	CASSPGLSGANVLTF
.	TRBV7-9	TRBJ1-2	.	TGTGCCAGCAGCTCGGAGCATACCCCGGGGAACTATGGCTACACCTTC	CASSSEHTPGNYGYTF
.	TRBV5-5	TRBJ1-4	TRBD1	TGTGCCAGCAGAAGGACCGGGACAGGAAATGAAAAACTGTTTTTT	CASRRTGTGNEKLFF
.	TRBV7-8	TRBJ1-4	TRBD1	TGTGCCAGCAGCTTGGGACAGGGGGTCCGTAATGAAAAACTGTTTTTT	CASSLGQGVRNEKLFF
.	TRBV15	TRBJ2-1	TRBD2	TGTGCCACCAGAGGTAGCGGGTTTATCGGGGAGCAGTTCTTC	CATRGSGFIGEQFF
.	TRBV5-6	TRBJ1-1	TRBD1	TGTGCCAGCAGCTCCTCAGGGGGTTACGCTGAAGCTTTCTTT	CASSSSGGYAEAFF
.	TRBV18	TRBJ2-5	TRBD1	TGTGCCAGCTCACCACCTTTCGCCGGGACAGGGGCCACCCCCCAAGAGACCCAGTACTTC	CASSPPFAGTGATPQETQYF
.	TRBV19	TRBJ2-4	.	TGTGCCAGTAGTATGGAGGGGGGGGCCAAAAACATTCAGTACTTC	CASSMEGGAKNIQYF
once	TRBV5-6	TRBJ1-6	.	TGTGCCAGCAGCTTCCCCGAGTGGAGTTCACCCCTCCACTTT	CASSFPEWSSPLHF
.	TRBV2	TRBJ1-1	TRBD1	TGTGCCAGCAGCGAGCCTCTCCAGGGGGACACTGAAGCTTTCTTT	CASSEPLQGDTEAFF
.	TRBV7-9	TRBJ2-5	.	TGTGCCAGCAGCTTAGTTGGCTCCCAAGAGACCCAGTACTTC	CASSLVGSQETQYF
.	TRBV11-3	TRBJ2-7	TRBD1	TGTGCCAGCAGCTTAGGACAGGGGGCCTCCTACGAGCAGTACTTC	CASSLGQGASYEQYF
.	TRBV12-2	TRBJ2-7	.	TGTGCAAGTCGCTTACCCCTCACAGGGTTTACCTACGAGCAGTACTTC	CASRLPLTGFTYEQYF
.	TRBV2	TRBJ1-5	.	TGCGCCAGCAGTGAAGAGGCAGGTTGGTTTGTTCAGCCCCAGCATTTT	CASSEEAGWFVQPQHF
.	TRBV6-6	TRBJ2-7	TRBD1	TGTGCCAGCGGTTTCCGACAGGGCAACGCCTACGAGCAGTACTTC	CASGFRQGNAYEQYF
.	TRBV30	TRBJ1-1	TRBD1	TGTGCCTGGAGTTCACAGGGGGACACTGAAGCTTTCTTT	CAWSSQGDTEAFF
.	TRBV5-6	TRBJ1-1	.	TGTGCCAGCAGCTTGGGGATCGGGCTGGGGAGGAACACTGAAGCTTTCTTT	CASSLGIGLGRNTEAFF
.	TRBV2	TRBJ2-3	TRBD1	TGTGCCAGCAGTCGGGACAGGACAAGCACAGATACGCAGTATTTT	CASSRDRTSTDTQYF
.	TRBV5-3	TRBJ1-5	TRBD1	TGTGCCAGAAGCTTGGGGGACAGGGAAAGCCCCCAGCATTTT	CARSLGDRESPQHF
.	TRBV6-5	TRBJ1-2	TRBD1	TGTGCCAGCAGTTACCGGACAGGGAACGGCTACACCTTC	CASSYRTGNGYTF
.	TRBV18	TRBJ1-3	.	TGTGCCAGCTCACCACCGGTACAAACCCTAGACTCTGGAAACACCATATATTTT	CASSPPVQTLDSGNTIYF
.	TRBV10-3	TRBJ1-3	.	TGTGCCATCAGGCCCCAGGCCAGCTCTGGAAACACCATATATTTT	CAIRPQASSGNTIYF
.	TRBV18	TRBJ2-2	TRBD2	TGTGCCAGCTCACCCCCCATGGGGGGGGACACCGGGGAGCTGTTTTTT	CASSPPMGGDTGELFF
.	TRBV18	TRBJ1-2	.	TGTGCCAGCTCACCAGGGGGGGCTGCGAACTATGGCTACACCTTC	CASSPGGAANYGYTF
.	TRBV7-2	TRBJ2-6	.	TGTGCCAGCAGCTTATCGCTATTCTCTGGGGCCAACGTCCTGACTTTC	CASSLSLFSGANVLTF
.	TRBV5-6	TRBJ2-3	.	TGTGCCAGCAGCTTGGGCGGGGTAAGCACAGATACGCAGTATTTT	CASSLGGVSTDTQYF
.	TRBV6-6	TRBJ2-2	TRBD1	TGTGCCAGCAGTTACTCGGGGACAGGCGACACCGGGGAGCTGTTTTTT	CASSYSGTGDTGELFF
.	TRBV30	TRBJ1-1	.	TGTGCCTGGAGAGGGGCCCGGACTGAAGCTTTCTTT	CAWRGARTEAFF
.	TRBV9	TRBJ1-3	TRBD1	TGTGCCAGCAGCCCACGACAGGGGGCGGCTGGAAACACCATATATTTT	CASSPRQGAAGNTIYF
.	TRBV6-5	TRBJ2-5	.	TGTGCCAGCAGTCGGCACAGGGTCCAAGAGACCCAGTACTTC	CASSRHRVQETQYF
few	TRBV6-5	TRBJ2-5	.	TGTGCCAGCAGTTACGCTGGGGGGCAAGAGACCCAGTACTTC	CASSYAGGQETQYF
once	TRBV4-1	TRBJ1-2	.	TGCGCCAGCAGCCTCGGCGGTTCCAGCTATGGCTACACCTTC	CASSLGGSSYGYTF
.	TRBV10-3	TRBJ2-7	TRBD1	TGTGCCATCAGTGACCTAGAGGGGGCAGTGGAGCAGTACTTC	CAISDLEGAVEQYF
once	TRBV25-1	TRBJ1-1	TRBD1	TGTGCCAGCAGTGGTACAGGGGTTGTCACTGAAGCTTTCTTT	CASSGTGVVTEAFF
.	TRBV5-1	TRBJ1-2	.	TGCGCCAGCAGCTTGTCTTCGGGGGGCTATGGCTACACCTTC	CASSLSSGGYGYTF
.	TRBV5-8	TRBJ2-3	TRBD2	TGTGCCAGCAGCAAATGGGGTAGCGGGGCAGTAGATACGCAGTATTTT	CASSKWGSGAVDTQYF
.	TRBV19	TRBJ1-2	.	TGTGCCAGTAGCGACTATGGCTACACCTTC	CASSDYGYTF
.	TRBV28	TRBJ1-4	.	TGTGCCAGCAGTTTAGGGGGGAAAGAGGAAAAACTGTTTTTT	CASSLGGKEEKLFF
.	TRBV7-9	TRBJ1-6	.	TGTGCCAGCAGCTTGGAGTATTCACCCCTCCACTTT	CASSLEYSPLHF
.	TRBV19	TRBJ1-5	.	TGTGCCAGTAGTTCCGATAAGAGAGGCAATCAGCCCCAGCATTTT	CASSSDKRGNQPQHF
.	TRBV30	TRBJ2-3	TRBD2	TGTGCCTGGAGCAGGCTAGCGGGGGGGTCTGATACGCAGTATTTT	CAWSRLAGGSDTQYF